Following are 25 T cell receptor beta chains from one sample sequenced in a study of blood T cell repertoires in COVID-19. Clones were read by immunoSEQ multiplex PCR, and TCRdb kept only the in-frame ones, dropping some. Altogether 150,000 to 200,000 clones are present, 90% to 95% being singletons, with the ten largest covering 4.6%. The sequencing sample was made of peripheral blood. These receptors came from a woman between 45 and 60 years old with acute or convalescent COVID-19.

The chain uses TRBV5-6 and TRBJ1-1; D remains unclear. The ends were cut back, 7 bases at V and 7 bases at J, with 17 bases in the middle. Germline V CDR1 and CDR2: SGHDT, YYEEEE. CDR3 size: 13 residues. The CDR3 DNA sequence: TGTGCCAGCGGCGGCCTAACGGTAGTTGAAGCTTTCTTT. Protein sequence: CASGGLTVVEAFF.

The V gene is TRBV24-1, the J gene TRBJ2-3; 8 bases line up with TRBD2. This CDR3 is 18 amino acids long. The V gene end was trimmed by 5 bases and the J gene end by 2 bases; junction bases not matched to a gene: 14. CDR1 and CDR2 from the germline V gene are KGHDR and SFDVKD. CDR3 residues: CATSAPPGSGTPTDTQYF. CDR3 nucleotide sequence: TGTGCCACCAGTGCACCCCCGGGTAGCGGGACCCCCACAGATACGCAGTATTTT.

V gene TRBV27 combines with J gene TRBJ2-2, with TRBD1 identical over 7 bases. The CDR3 covers 16 residues. V was pared by 4 bases and J by 3 bases, with 8 bases of the junction left unmatched. Germline-derived CDR1 and CDR2 are MNHEY and SMNVEV (reference sequence). The CDR3 loop reads CASSSTIGTDTGELFF. As DNA, the CDR3 is TGTGCCAGCAGTTCGACCATCGGGACAGACACCGGGGAGCTGTTTTTT.

This clone came up a few times. The chain couples TRBV11-2 to TRBJ2-1; 7 bases fit TRBD2. Germline CDR1 and CDR2: SGHAT and FQNNGV. The CDR3 consists of 16 residues. The trim removed 1 base at V and 6 bases at J, leaving 9 bases unmatched. CDR3 sequence reads: CASSLGPRGRGNEQFF. The CDR3 nucleotides are TGTGCCAGCAGCTTAGGTCCGCGGGGGAGGGGCAATGAGCAGTTCTTC.

This clone was seen a handful of times. This chain joins TRBV27 and TRBJ2-5; 13 nucleotides match TRBD2. After removal of 5 bases from V and 2 bases from J, the junction contained 8 bases not matched to a gene. CDR1 is MNHEY, CDR2 SMNVEV, per germline (reference sequence). The CDR3 covers 17 residues. The CDR3 sequence: CASSPTQGLAGQETQYF. The CDR3 nucleotides read TGTGCCAGCAGTCCCACCCAGGGACTAGCGGGACAAGAGACCCAGTACTTC.

This chain joins TRBV5-1 and TRBJ2-7, with 11 bases that match TRBD1. The CDR3 is 17 amino acids. The V gene end was trimmed by 5 bases and the J gene end by 1 base; junction bases not matched to a gene: 11. Germline CDR1 SGHRS, CDR2 YFSETQ. In DNA form, the CDR3 reads TGCGCCAGCAGACCAACTCTCGGACAGGGGGCTTCCTACGAGCAGTACTTC. Protein sequence: CASRPTLGQGASYEQYF.

The chain couples TRBV7-9 to TRBJ1-1; tentative D call: TRBD1 (5 bases). Germline CDR1 reads SEHNR; CDR2 reads FQNEAQ (reference sequence). This CDR3 has 14 amino acids. V lost 5 bases and J lost 1, with 11 bases in between. The CDR3 nucleotides read TGTGCCAGCAGCCAATGGAGGGGGAACACTGAAGCTTTCTTT. The encoded protein is CASSQWRGNTEAFF.

Ten or more counts support this clone. This rearrangement joins TRBV7-9 to TRBJ2-7; tentatively, D is TRBD2 (5 bases). Per the germline V gene, CDR1 is SEHNR and CDR2 is FQNEAQ (reference sequence). This CDR3 region has 16 residues. The V end lost 1 base, the J end lost 2 bases, and 15 bases lay between the germline ends. The CDR3 region is CASSLGDGLKTYEQYF. CDR3 DNA sequence: TGTGCCAGCAGCTTAGGAGATGGACTCAAAACCTACGAGCAGTACTTC. Full variable domain (rest looked up from reference TRBV7-9 and TRBJ2-7): DTGVSQNPRHKITKRGQNVTFRCDPISEHNRLYWYRQTLGQGPEFLTYFQNEAQLEKSRLLSDRFSAERPKGSFSTLEIQRTEQGDSAMYLCASSLGDGLKTYEQYFGPGTRLTVT.

The rearrangement joins TRBV14 to TRBJ1-1; D gene ambiguous. The CDR3 has 14 amino acids. The V end was cut by 0 bases, the J end by 1 base, with 6 bases between. CDR1 is SGHDN, CDR2 FVKESK, per germline. Written as DNA, the CDR3 is TGTGCCAGCAGCCAAGATTGGCCGAACACTGAAGCTTTCTTT. Translation gives CASSQDWPNTEAFF.

This clone has just one count. The V call is TRBV27, the J call TRBJ2-7; TRBD1 matches at 7 bases. The CDR3 spans 12 residues. V shed 10 bases, J shed 5 bases, and the junction held 8 bases outside the gene matches. The germline V gene has CDR1 MNHEY and CDR2 SMNVEV (reference sequence). This CDR3 is CATRQGGNEQYF. DNA of the CDR3: TGTGCCACCCGACAGGGTGGTAACGAGCAGTACTTC.

This chain uses TRBV7-3 with TRBJ2-1; 13 bases map to TRBD2. After removal of 2 bases from V and 8 bases from J, the junction contained 3 bases not matched to a gene. The CDR3 covers 15 residues. Germline CDR1 and CDR2: SGHTA and FQGTGA. CDR3 DNA sequence: TGTGCCAGCAGCTTAGGACTAGCGGGAGTGGATGAGCAGTTCTTC. It specifies CASSLGLAGVDEQFF.

The V and J genes are TRBV6-8 and TRBJ2-7; 7 bases are shared with TRBD1. The V gene's germline CDR1 is MNHGY and CDR2 SAAAGT. CDR3 length equals 16 residues. V trimming: 5 bases; J trimming: 0 bases; junction bases outside the gene matches: 10. The CDR3 is CASSPDRILFSYEQYF. As DNA, the CDR3 is TGTGCCAGCAGTCCGGACAGGATCCTCTTCTCCTACGAGCAGTACTTC.

The V call is TRBV3-1 (or the pseudogene TRBV3-2), the J call TRBJ2-3, with D hard to call. The V end was cut by 1 base, the J end by 0 bases, with 8 bases between. This CDR3 contains 15 residues. Germline-derived CDR1 and CDR2 are LGHDT and YNNKEL (reference sequence). In DNA form, the CDR3 reads TGTGCCAGCAGCCAAGTCGTAGTTAGCACAGATACGCAGTATTTT. The encoded protein is CASSQVVVSTDTQYF.

The J gene is TRBJ1-2, the V gene TRBV4-1; 7 positions agree with TRBD1. CDR1 is MGHRA and CDR2 is YSYEKL in the germline V gene. J lost 4 bases, V lost 2 bases, and 7 bases had no gene match. The CDR3 is made up of 15 amino acids. The CDR3: CASSQPTGVGYGYTF. CDR3 DNA sequence: TGCGCCAGCAGCCAACCAACAGGGGTGGGCTATGGCTACACCTTC.

The gene calls are TRBV18 and TRBJ1-1; 9 nucleotides agree with TRBD1. The CDR3 sequence is 15 residues long. V shed 5 bases and J 4 bases; nucleotides not matched to a gene: 8. Per germline, CDR1 KGHSH and CDR2 LQKENI. CDR3: CASSTPDRGVTEAFF. CDR3 DNA: TGTGCCAGCTCAACCCCCGACAGGGGGGTCACTGAAGCTTTCTTT.

V usage is TRBV28 and J usage is TRBJ2-3; TRBD2 matches at 14 bases. The V gene end was trimmed by 5 bases and the J gene end by 7 bases; junction bases not matched to a gene: 8. CDR1 and CDR2 (germline): MDHEN, SYDVKM. This CDR3 comprises 16 residues. This CDR3 reads CASSSPGLAGANTQYF. The CDR3 DNA sequence: TGTGCCAGCAGTAGTCCGGGACTAGCGGGAGCAAATACGCAGTATTTT.

This clone was recorded once. The chain joins TRBV6-2 or TRBV6-3 to TRBJ1-1, with unresolved D. Germline V gene sequence: CDR1 MNHEY, CDR2 SVGEGT. The length of the CDR3 is 17 residues. Trimming took off 0 bases at V and 1 base at J, with 15 bases between the two ends. In nucleotides, the CDR3 is TGTGCCAGCAGTTACTCATACACGGAGGCGGGGAACACTGAAGCTTTCTTT. Amino acids: CASSYSYTEAGNTEAFF.

The CDR3 is CASSQDFGTGGRGYTF. The CDR3 DNA sequence: TGCGCCAGCAGCCAAGACTTCGGGACAGGGGGCCGCGGCTACACCTTC. The rearrangement uses TRBV4-3 and TRBJ1-2, with TRBD1 matching over 12 bases. CDR1 LGHNA and CDR2 YSLEER come from the germline V gene. The CDR3 extends over 16 amino acids. Trimming removed 0 bases from V and 8 bases from J; junction bases left unmatched: 7.

The chain carries TRBV6-5 and TRBJ1-5, with D possibly TRBD1 on 5 matching bases. The CDR3 is made up of 15 amino acids. The V end was cut by 7 bases, the J end by 2 bases, with 15 bases between. Germline CDR1 reads MNHEY; CDR2 reads SVGAGI. Written as DNA, the CDR3 is TGTGCCAGCACCGGGCAGCCCAGGGGCAATCAGCCCCAGCATTTT. It translates to CASTGQPRGNQPQHF.

This CDR3 is CATSDSLGKAVTGELFF. In DNA form, the CDR3 reads TGTGCCACCAGTGACTCATTAGGAAAGGCGGTGACCGGGGAGCTGTTTTTT. The rearrangement uses TRBV24-1 and TRBJ2-2, with D unclear. V was cut by 4 bases and J by 5 bases, with 19 bases left in between. This CDR3 comprises 17 residues. Germline CDR1 reads KGHDR; CDR2 reads SFDVKD.

This CDR3 is CAWSVHRTNTEAFF. The CDR3 nucleotides read TGTGCCTGGAGTGTACACAGGACGAACACTGAAGCTTTCTTT. The chain is built from TRBV30 and TRBJ1-1, with D perhaps TRBD1 (5 bases). There are 14 residues in the CDR3. V was clipped by 0 bases and J by 1 base, with 9 bases between them. CDR1 is GTSNPN, CDR2 SVGIG, per germline (reference sequence).

V gene TRBV5-1 combines with J gene TRBJ1-6; a possible D gene is TRBD1 (6 bases). Between the trimmed V and J ends, which lost 4 bases and 9 bases, there was a span of 14 bases. Germline V gene data show CDR1 as SGHRS and CDR2 as YFSETQ. The CDR3 has 14 residues. CDR3 in DNA: TGCGCCAGCAGCCCTGCCCTAGGGGGTTCACCCCTCCACTTT. As protein: CASSPALGGSPLHF.

This clone was observed a single time. The chain combines TRBV11-3 with TRBJ2-1, with D perhaps matching TRBD2 (7 bases). The CDR3 length is 14 residues. With 6 bases removed from V and 10 bases from J, the gap between germline ends came to 19 bases. Germline CDR1 and CDR2: SGHNT and YENEEA. The CDR3 nucleotides are TGTGCCAGCAGTAGCTTAGAAGGGGGGGGCGAGCAGTTCTTC. Encoded protein: CASSSLEGGGEQFF.

The chain has TRBV7-8 and TRBJ1-2; 7 bases align to TRBD1. Germline V gene data show CDR1 as SGHVS and CDR2 as FQNEAQ. The CDR3 spans 14 residues. V shed 4 bases, J shed 2 bases, and the junction held 4 bases outside the gene matches. CDR3 in DNA: TGTGCCAGCAGCTCCACGGGACAGAACTATGGCTACACCTTC. Protein: CASSSTGQNYGYTF.

The sample holds one count of this clone. CDR3 DNA: TGTGCCAGCAGCCATGACAGGATCAACACCGGGGAGCTGTTTTTT. Translating gives CASSHDRINTGELFF. J is TRBJ2-2 and V is TRBV7-9; maybe TRBD1 (6 bases). The CDR3 loop spans 15 amino acids. V gave up 5 bases and J gave up 2 bases, with 12 bases separating them. Germline V gene sequence: CDR1 SEHNR, CDR2 FQNEAQ (reference sequence).